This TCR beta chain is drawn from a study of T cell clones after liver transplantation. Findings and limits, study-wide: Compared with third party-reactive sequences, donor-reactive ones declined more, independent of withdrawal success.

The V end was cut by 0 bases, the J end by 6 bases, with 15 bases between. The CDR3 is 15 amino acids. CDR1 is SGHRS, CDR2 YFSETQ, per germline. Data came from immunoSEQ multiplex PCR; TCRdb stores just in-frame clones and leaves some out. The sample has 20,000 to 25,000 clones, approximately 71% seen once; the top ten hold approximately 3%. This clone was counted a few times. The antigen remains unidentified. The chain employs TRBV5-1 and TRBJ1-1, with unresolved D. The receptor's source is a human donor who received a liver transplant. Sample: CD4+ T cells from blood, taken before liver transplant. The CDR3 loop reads CASSLEWVGGAEAFF. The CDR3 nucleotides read TGCGCCAGCAGCTTGGAGTGGGTGGGAGGCGCTGAAGCTTTCTTT.